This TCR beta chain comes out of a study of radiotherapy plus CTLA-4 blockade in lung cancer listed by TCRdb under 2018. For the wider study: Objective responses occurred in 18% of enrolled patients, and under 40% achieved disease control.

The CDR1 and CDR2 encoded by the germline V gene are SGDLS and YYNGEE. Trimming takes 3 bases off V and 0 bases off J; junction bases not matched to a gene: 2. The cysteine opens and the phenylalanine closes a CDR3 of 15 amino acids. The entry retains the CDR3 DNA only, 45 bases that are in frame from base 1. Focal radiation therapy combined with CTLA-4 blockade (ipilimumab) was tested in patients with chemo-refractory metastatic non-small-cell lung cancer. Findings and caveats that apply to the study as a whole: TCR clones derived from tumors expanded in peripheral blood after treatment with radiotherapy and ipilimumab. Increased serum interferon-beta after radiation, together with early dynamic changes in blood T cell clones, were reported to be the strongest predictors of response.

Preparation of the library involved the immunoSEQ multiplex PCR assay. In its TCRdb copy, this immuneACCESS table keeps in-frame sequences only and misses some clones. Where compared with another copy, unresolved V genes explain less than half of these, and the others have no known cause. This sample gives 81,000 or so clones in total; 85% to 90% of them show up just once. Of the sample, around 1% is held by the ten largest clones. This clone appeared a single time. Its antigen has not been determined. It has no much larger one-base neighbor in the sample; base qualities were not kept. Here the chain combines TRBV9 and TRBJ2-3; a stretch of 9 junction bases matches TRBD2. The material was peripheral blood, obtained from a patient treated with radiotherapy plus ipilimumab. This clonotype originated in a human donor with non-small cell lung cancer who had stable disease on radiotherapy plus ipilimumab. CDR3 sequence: CASSGTSGSTDTQYF. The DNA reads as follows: TGTGCCAGCAGCGGTACTAGCGGGAGCACAGATACGCAGTATTTT.